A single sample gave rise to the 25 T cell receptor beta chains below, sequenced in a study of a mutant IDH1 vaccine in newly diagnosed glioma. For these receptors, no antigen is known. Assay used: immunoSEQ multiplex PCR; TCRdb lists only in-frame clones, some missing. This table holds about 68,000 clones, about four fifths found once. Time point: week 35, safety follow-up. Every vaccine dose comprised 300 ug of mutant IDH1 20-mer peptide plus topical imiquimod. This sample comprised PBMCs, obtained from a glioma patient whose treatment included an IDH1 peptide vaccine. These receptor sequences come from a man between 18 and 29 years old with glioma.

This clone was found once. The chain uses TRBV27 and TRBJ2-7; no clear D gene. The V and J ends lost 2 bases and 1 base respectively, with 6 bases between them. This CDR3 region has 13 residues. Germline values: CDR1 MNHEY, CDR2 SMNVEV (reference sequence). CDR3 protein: CASSLTPSYEQYF. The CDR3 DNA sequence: TGTGCCAGCAGTTTAACCCCATCCTACGAGCAGTACTTC.

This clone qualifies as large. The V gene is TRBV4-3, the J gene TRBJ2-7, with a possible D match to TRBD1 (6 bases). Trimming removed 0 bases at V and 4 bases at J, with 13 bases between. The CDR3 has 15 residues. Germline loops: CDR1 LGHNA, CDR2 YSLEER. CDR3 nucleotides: TGCGCCAGCAGCCAAGAAAGGGCAGGGGTTTACGAGCAGTACTTC. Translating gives CASSQERAGVYEQYF.

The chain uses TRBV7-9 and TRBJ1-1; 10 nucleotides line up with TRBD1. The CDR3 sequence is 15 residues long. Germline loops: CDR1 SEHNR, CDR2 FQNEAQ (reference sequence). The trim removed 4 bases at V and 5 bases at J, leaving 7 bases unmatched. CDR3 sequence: CASSSTGQGGTEAFF. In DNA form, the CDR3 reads TGTGCCAGCAGCTCAACCGGACAGGGGGGAACTGAAGCTTTCTTT.

CDR3 sequence (DNA): TGTGCCAGCAGCCCCAAGGGAATCTCCTACAATGAGCAGTTCTTC. It encodes CASSPKGISYNEQFF. This chain links TRBV7-9 with TRBJ2-1; D remains unclear. Germline loops: CDR1 SEHNR, CDR2 FQNEAQ (reference sequence). The CDR3 covers 15 residues. V was clipped by 5 bases and J by 0 bases, with 11 bases between them.

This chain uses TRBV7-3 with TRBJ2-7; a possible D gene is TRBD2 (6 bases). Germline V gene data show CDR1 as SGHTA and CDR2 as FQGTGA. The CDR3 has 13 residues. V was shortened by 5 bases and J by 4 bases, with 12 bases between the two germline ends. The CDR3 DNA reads TGTGCCAGCAGCCCGCGAGGAGGGTACGAGCAGTACTTC. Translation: CASSPRGGYEQYF.

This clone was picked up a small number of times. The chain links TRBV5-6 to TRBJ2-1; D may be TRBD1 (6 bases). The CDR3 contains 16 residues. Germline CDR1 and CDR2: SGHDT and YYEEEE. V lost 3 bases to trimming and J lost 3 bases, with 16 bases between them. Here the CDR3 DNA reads TGTGCCAGCAGCTCGGGCCAGGGGAATTTCTACAATGAGCAGTTCTTC. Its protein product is CASSSGQGNFYNEQFF. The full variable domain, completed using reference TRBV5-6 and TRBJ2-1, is DAGVTQSPTHLIKTRGQQVTLRCSPKSGHDTVSWYQQALGQGPQFIFQYYEEEERQRGNFPDRFSGHQFPNYSSELNVNALLLGDSALYLCASSSGQGNFYNEQFFGPGTRLTVL.

CDR3 sequence reads: CASSLEVWGRASYNEQFF. CDR3 nucleotides: TGTGCCAGCAGCTTAGAGGTGTGGGGGAGGGCGTCCTACAATGAGCAGTTCTTC. The chain couples TRBV11-1 to TRBJ2-1; 7 bases line up with TRBD2. Germline V gene data show CDR1 as SGHAT and CDR2 as FQDESV (reference sequence). V lost 1 base, J lost 1 base, and 10 bases stayed unmatched. The length of the CDR3 is 18 residues.

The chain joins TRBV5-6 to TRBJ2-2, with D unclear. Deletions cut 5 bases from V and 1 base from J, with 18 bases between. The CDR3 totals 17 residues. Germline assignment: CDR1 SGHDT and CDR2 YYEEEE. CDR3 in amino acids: CASRPLGWGRNTGELFF. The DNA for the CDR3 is TGTGCCAGCAGGCCACTGGGATGGGGAAGGAACACCGGGGAGCTGTTTTTT. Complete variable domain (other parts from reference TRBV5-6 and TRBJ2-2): DAGVTQSPTHLIKTRGQQVTLRCSPKSGHDTVSWYQQALGQGPQFIFQYYEEEERQRGNFPDRFSGHQFPNYSSELNVNALLLGDSALYLCASRPLGWGRNTGELFFGEGSRLTVL.

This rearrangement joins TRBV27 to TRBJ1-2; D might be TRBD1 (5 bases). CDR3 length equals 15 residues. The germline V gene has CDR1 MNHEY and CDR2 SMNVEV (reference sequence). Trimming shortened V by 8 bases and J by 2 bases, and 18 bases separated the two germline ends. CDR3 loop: CASGGWGDLNYGYTF. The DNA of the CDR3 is TGTGCCAGCGGAGGGTGGGGGGACTTAAACTATGGCTACACCTTC.

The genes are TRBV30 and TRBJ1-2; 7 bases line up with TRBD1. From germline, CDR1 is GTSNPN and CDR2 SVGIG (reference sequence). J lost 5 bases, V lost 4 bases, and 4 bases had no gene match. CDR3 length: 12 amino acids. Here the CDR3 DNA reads TGTGCCTGGACTACAGGGGTGTATGGCTACACCTTC. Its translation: CAWTTGVYGYTF.

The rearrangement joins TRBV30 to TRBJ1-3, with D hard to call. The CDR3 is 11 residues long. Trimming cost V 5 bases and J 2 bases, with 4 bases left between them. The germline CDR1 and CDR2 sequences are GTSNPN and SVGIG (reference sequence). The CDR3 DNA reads TGTGCCTGGCGGACTGGAAACACCATATATTTT. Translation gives CAWRTGNTIYF.

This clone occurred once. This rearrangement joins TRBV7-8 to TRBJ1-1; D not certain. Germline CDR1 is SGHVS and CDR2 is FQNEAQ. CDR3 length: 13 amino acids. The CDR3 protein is CASVGHLNTEAFF. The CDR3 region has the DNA TGTGCGAGTGTCGGTCATCTGAACACTGAAGCTTTCTTT.

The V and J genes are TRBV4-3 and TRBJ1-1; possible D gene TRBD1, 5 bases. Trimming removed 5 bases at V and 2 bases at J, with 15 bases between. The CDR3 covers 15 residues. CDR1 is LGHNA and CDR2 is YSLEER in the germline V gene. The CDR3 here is CASSAPRDGNTEAFF. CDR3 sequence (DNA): TGCGCCAGCAGCGCCCCCCGGGACGGTAACACTGAAGCTTTCTTT.

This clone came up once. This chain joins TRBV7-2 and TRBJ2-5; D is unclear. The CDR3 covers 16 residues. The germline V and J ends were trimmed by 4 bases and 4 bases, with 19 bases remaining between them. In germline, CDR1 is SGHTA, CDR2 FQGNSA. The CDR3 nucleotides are TGTGCCAGCAGCTCAGGCGGCCGGCCTTTGCTAGAGACCCAGTACTTC. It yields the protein CASSSGGRPLLETQYF. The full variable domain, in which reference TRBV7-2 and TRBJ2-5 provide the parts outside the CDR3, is GAGVSQSPSNKVTEKGKDVELRCDPISGHTALYWYRQSLGQGLEFLIYFQGNSAPDKSGLPSDRFSAERTGGSVSTLTIQRTQQEDSAVYLCASSSGGRPLLETQYFGPGTRLLVL.

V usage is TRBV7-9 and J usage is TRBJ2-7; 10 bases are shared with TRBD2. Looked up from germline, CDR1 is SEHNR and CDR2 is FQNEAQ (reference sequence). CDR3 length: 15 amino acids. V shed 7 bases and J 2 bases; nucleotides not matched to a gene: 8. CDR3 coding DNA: TGTGCCAGCACCGCGAGAAGCGGGAGGGCCTACGAGCAGTACTTC. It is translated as CASTARSGRAYEQYF. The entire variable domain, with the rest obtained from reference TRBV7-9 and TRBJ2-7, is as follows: DTGVSQNPRHKITKRGQNVTFRCDPISEHNRLYWYRQTLGQGPEFLTYFQNEAQLEKSRLLSDRFSAERPKGSFSTLEIQRTEQGDSAMYLCASTARSGRAYEQYFGPGTRLTVT.

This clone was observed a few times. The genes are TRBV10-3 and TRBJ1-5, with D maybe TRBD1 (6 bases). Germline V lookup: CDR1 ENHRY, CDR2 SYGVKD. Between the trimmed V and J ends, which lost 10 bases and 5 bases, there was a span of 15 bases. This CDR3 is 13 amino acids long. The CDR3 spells CATGGMTDQPQHF. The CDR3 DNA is TGTGCCACCGGGGGCATGACGGATCAGCCCCAGCATTTT.

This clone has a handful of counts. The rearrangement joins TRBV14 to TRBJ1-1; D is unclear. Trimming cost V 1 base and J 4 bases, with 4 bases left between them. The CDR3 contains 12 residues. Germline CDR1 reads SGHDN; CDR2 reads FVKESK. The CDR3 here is CASSQAATEAFF. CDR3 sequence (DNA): TGTGCCAGCAGCCAAGCTGCCACTGAAGCTTTCTTT.

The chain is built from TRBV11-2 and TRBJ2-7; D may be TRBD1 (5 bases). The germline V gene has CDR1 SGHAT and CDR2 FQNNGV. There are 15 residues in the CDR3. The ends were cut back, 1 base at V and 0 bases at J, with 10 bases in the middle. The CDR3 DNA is TGTGCCAGCAGCTTAGTAGGGGATTACTCCTACGAGCAGTACTTC. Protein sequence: CASSLVGDYSYEQYF.

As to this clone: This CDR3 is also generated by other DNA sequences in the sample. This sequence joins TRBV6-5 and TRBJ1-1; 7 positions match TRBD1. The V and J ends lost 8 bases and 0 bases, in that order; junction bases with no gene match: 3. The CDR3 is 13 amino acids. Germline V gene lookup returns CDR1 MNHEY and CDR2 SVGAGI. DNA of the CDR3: TGTGCCAGCTACAGGGGCATGAACACTGAAGCTTTCTTT. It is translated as CASYRGMNTEAFF.

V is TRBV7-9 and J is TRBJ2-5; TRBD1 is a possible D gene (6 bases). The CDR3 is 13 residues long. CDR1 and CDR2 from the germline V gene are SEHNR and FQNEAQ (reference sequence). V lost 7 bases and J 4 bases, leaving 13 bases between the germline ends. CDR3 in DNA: TGTGCCAGCAACCCAAGAGGGGGAGAGACCCAGTACTTC. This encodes CASNPRGGETQYF.

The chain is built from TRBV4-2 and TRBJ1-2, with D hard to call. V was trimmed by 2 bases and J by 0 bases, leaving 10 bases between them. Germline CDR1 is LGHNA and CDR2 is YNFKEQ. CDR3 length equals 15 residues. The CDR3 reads CASSQRSPTNYGYTF. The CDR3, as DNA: TGTGCCAGCAGCCAAAGGAGTCCCACTAACTATGGCTACACCTTC.

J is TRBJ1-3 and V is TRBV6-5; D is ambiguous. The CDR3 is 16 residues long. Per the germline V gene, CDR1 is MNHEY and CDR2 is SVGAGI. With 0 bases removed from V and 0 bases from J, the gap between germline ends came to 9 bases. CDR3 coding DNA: TGTGCCAGCAGTTACTCCCTAGGAAACTCTGGAAACACCATATATTTT. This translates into CASSYSLGNSGNTIYF.

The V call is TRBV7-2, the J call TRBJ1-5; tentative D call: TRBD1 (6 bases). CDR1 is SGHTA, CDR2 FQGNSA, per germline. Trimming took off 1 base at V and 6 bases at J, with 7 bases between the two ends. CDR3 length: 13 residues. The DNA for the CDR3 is TGTGCCAGCAGCTTAGACAGGGTTCAGCCCCAGCATTTT. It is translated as CASSLDRVQPQHF.

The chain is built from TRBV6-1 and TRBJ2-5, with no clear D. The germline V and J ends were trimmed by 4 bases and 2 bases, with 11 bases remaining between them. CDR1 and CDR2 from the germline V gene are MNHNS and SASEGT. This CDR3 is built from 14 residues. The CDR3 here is CASSAQSIQETQYF. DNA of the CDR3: TGTGCCAGCAGTGCACAGTCCATACAAGAGACCCAGTACTTC.

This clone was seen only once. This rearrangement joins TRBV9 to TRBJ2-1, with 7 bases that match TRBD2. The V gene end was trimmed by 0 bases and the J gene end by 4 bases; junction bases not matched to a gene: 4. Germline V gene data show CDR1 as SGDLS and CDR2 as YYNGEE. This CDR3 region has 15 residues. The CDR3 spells CASSVGGGPYNEQFF. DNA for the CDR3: TGTGCCAGCAGCGTAGGGGGAGGGCCTTACAATGAGCAGTTCTTC.